Described below is a single T cell receptor (beta chain) sequence and its context. This clone was seen just once. Its target antigen remains unknown. Nothing much larger sits one base from this clone, and base qualities are not available. Libraries came from the immunoSEQ multiplex PCR assay. TCRdb limited this immuneACCESS table to in-frame rearrangements with V and J called. A share of clones is missing; checked studies link under half to unresolved V genes, and the rest is unexplained. The sample table holds 60,000 to 95,000 clones, of which about 89% were seen once. The ten biggest clones cover more than 0.4% of the sample. CDR1 and CDR2, looked up from the germline V gene, are ENHRY and SYGVKD. V loses 6 bases of germline sequence and J loses 1 base, and the interval between the two ends is 15 bases. The CDR3 contains 15 residues, cysteine and phenylalanine counted. The entry retains the CDR3 DNA only, 45 bases that are in frame from base 1.

The data were taken from a study of T cell changes during pregnancy in multiple sclerosis (dated by TCRdb to between 2017 and 2020). Notes on the research overall: The study examined how the T cell repertoire changed over the course of pregnancy in women with multiple sclerosis.

The starting material was CD4+ T cells from peripheral blood mononuclear cells, obtained before pregnancy. The rearranged chain carries TRBV10-3 and TRBJ1-1; confidence is insufficient to name the D gene. This TCR was recovered from a female donor with multiple sclerosis, enrolled in a pregnancy study. In nucleotide form, the sequence is TGTGCCATCAGACGCGCCTCTGATACGAACACTGAAGCTTTCTTT. This gives the protein CAIRRASDTNTEAFF.